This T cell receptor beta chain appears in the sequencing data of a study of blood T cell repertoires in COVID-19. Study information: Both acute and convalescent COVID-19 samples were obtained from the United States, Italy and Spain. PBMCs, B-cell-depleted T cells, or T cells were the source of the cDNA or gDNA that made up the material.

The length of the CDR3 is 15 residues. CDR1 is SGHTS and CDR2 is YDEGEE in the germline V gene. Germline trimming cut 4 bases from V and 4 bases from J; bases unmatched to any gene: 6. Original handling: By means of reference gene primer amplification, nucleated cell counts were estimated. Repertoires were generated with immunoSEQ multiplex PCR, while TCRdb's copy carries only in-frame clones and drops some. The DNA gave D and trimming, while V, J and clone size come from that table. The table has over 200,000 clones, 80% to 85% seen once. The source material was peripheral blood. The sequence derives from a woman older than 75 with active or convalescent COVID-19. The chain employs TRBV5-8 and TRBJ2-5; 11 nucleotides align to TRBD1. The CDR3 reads CASSPGTGGGETQYF. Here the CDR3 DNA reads TGTGCCAGCAGCCCGGGGACAGGGGGTGGAGAGACCCAGTACTTC.